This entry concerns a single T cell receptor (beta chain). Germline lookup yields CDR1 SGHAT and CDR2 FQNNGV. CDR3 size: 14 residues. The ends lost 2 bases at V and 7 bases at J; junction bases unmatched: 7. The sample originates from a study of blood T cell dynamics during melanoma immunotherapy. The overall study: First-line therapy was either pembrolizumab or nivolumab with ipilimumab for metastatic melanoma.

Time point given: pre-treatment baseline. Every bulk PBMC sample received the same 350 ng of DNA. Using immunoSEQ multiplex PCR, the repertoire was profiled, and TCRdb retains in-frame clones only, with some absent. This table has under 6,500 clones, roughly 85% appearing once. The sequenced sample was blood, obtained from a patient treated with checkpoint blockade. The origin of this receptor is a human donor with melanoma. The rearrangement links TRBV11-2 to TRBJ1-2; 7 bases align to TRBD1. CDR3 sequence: CASSLRQGLSGYTF. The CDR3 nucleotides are TGTGCCAGCAGCTTAAGACAGGGTTTAAGTGGCTACACCTTC.